This TCR beta chain was sequenced during a study of breast tumors, draining lymph nodes, adjacent tissues. Breast cancer patients provided tissue from their axillary draining lymph nodes. Germline CDR1 LNHDA, CDR2 SQIVND (reference sequence). The CDR3 is 14 amino acids. V was clipped by 5 bases and J by 4 bases; unmatched bases: 7. This clonotype was found once. The antigen remains unidentified. This may stem from a read error, because a much larger clone lies one nucleotide away. Here the CDR3 omits its conserved ending phenylalanine or tryptophan, so a read error is the likely source. Study observations and caveats: Data fit most tumor T cells coming from lymph node, expanding in tumor. Tumor T cell lymph node origin was a supported hypothesis, not proven.

Each CDR3 protein gets one entry after TCRdb re-called the multiplex PCR reads with MiXCR. The sample carries more than 100,000 distinct CDR3 sequences, around 22% recorded once. This TCR was sampled from a female donor with breast cancer. Some clones in this sample may be carry-over from other donors' samples. The sequenced material came from axillary lymph node tissue. The gene calls are TRBV19 and TRBJ2-5; TRBD2 agrees at 7 bases. The CDR3 here is CASSPGRAGETQYS. The CDR3, as DNA: TGTGCCAGTAGTCCGGGGAGGGCGGGAGAGACCCAGTACTCC.